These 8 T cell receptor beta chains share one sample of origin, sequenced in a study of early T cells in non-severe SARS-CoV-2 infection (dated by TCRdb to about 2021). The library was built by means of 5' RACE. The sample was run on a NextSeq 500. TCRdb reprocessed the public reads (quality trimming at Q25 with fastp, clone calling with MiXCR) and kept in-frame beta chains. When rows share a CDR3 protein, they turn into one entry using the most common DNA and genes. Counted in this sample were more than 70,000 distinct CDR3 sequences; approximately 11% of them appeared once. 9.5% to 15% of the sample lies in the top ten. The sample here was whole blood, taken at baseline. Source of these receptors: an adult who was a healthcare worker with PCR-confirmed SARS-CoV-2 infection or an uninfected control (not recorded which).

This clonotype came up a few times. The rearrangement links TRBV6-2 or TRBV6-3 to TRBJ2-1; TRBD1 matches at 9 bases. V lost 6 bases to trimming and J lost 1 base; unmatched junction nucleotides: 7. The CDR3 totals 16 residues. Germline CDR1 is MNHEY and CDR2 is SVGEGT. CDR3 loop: CASRNPGQGSYNEQFF. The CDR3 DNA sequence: TGTGCCAGCAGAAACCCGGGACAGGGTTCCTACAATGAGCAGTTCTTC.

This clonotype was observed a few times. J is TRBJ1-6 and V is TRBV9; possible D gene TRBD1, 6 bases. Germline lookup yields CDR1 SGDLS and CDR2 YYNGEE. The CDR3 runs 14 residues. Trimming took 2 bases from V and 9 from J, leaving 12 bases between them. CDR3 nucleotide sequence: TGTGCCAGCAGCGTCCGGGGGGCAGGTTCACCCCTCCACTTT. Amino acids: CASSVRGAGSPLHF.

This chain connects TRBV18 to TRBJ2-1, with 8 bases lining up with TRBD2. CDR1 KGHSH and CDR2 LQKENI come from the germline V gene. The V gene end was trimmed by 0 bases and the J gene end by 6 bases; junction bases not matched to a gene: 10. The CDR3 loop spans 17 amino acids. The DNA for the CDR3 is TGTGCCAGCTCACCACCGACTACTACCGGGACTAGCAATGAGCAGTTCTTC. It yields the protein CASSPPTTTGTSNEQFF. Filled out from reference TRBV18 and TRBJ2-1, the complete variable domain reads NAGVMQNPRHLVRRRGQEARLRCSPMKGHSHVYWYRQLPEEGLKFMVYLQKENIIDESGMPKERFSAEFPKEGPSILRIQQVVRGDSAAYFCASSPPTTTGTSNEQFFGPGTRLTVL.

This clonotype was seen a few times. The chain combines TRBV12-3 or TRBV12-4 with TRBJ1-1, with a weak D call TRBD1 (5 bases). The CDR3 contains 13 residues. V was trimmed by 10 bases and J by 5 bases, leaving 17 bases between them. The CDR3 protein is CATRSLGRTEAFF. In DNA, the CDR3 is TGTGCCACCCGATCGTTGGGGCGGACTGAAGCTTTCTTT.

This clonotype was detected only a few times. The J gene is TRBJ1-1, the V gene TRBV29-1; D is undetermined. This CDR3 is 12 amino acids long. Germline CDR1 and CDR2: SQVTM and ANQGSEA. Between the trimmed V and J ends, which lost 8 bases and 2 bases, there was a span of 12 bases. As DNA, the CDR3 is TGCAGCACTATGGAGACCAACACTGAAGCTTTCTTT. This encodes CSTMETNTEAFF.

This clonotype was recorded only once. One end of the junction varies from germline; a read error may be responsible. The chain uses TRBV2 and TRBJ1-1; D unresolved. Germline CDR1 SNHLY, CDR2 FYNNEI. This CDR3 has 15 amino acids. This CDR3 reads CASRYQAPSNSEAFF. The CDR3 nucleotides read TGTGCCAGCAGGTACCAGGCCCCCTCGAACTCTGAAGCTTTCTTT.

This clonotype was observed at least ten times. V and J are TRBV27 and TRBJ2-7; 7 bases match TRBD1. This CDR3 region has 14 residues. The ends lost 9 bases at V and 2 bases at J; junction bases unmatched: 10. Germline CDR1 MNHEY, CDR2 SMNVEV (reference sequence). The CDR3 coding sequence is TGTGCCAGTTCTAGACAGGGACAGACCTACGAGCAGTACTTC. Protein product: CASSRQGQTYEQYF.

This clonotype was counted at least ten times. Here the CDR3 DNA reads TGCAGCGTCTCCCAGGGGTTTAGCAATCAGCCCCAGCATTTT. The encoded protein is CSVSQGFSNQPQHF. The genes are TRBV29-1 and TRBJ1-5; weak D call: TRBD1 (6 bases). V lost 6 bases, J lost 0 bases, and 12 bases lay in between. The CDR3 sequence is 14 residues long. Per the germline V gene, CDR1 is SQVTM and CDR2 is ANQGSEA.